Here is one T cell receptor (beta chain) with its context. Its antigen is unidentified. The V end lost 6 bases, the J end lost 9 bases, and 18 bases lay between the germline ends. This CDR3 region has 14 residues. Germline assignment: CDR1 MNHNY and CDR2 SVGAGI (reference sequence). TCRdb ran MiXCR on the multiplex PCR reads and lists one entry per CDR3 protein. The table lists about 89,000 distinct CDR3 sequences, approximately 31% of them singletons. The record originates from a study of breast tumors, draining lymph nodes, adjacent tissues. Study findings and constraints: Findings are consistent with lymph node origin and intratumoral expansion of most tumor T cells. Tumor T cell lymph node origin was a supported hypothesis, not proven. Tumors had less TCR diversity than lymph nodes, more than nontumor tissue. Luminal-like breast cancer showed significantly higher tumor–nontumor repertoire similarity than basal-like.

Axillary draining lymph nodes of breast cancer patients supplied the node samples. The sequencing sample was made of axillary lymph node tissue. The receptor was derived from a female donor with breast cancer. Some clones in this sample may be carry-over from other donors' samples. This chain links TRBV6-6 with TRBJ2-4; possibly TRBD2 for D (5 bases). CDR3 in amino acids: CASSISQWEPIQYF. The CDR3 nucleotides read TGTGCCAGCAGCATCTCCCAGTGGGAGCCCATTCAGTACTTC.